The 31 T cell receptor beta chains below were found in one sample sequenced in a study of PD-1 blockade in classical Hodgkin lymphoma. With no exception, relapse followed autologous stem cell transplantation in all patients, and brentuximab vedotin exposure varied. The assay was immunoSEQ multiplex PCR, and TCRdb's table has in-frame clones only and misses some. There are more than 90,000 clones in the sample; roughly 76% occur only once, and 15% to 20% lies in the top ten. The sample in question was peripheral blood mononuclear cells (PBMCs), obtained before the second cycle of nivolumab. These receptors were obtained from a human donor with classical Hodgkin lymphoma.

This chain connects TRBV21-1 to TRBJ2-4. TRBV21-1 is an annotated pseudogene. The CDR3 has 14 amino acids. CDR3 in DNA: TGTGCCCCAAAGCGTGGCAGGGCCAAAAACATTCAGTACTTC. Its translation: CAPKRGRAKNIQYF.

The CDR3 DNA follows: TGTGCCAGCAGCACTAGGGCCCTCGGGACAGTTAGCCCCTACGAGCAGTACTTC. Protein: CASSTRALGTVSPYEQYF. V usage is TRBV7-2 and J usage is TRBJ2-7; TRBD1 aligns across 7 bases. V lost 5 bases and J lost 2; bases outside the gene matches: 18. CDR1 SGHTA and CDR2 FQGNSA come from the germline V gene. The CDR3 has 18 residues.

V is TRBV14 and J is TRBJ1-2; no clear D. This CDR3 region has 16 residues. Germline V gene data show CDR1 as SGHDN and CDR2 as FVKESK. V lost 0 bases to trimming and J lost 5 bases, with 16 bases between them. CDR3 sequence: CASSQDVDGLTYGYTF. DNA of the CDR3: TGTGCCAGCAGCCAAGACGTTGACGGACTCACGTATGGCTACACCTTC.

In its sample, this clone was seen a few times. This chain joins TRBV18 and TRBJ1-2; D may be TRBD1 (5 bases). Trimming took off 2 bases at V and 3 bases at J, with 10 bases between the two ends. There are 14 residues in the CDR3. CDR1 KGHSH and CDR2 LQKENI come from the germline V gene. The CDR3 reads CASSPGRAHYGYTF. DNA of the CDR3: TGTGCCAGCTCACCAGGCAGGGCCCACTATGGCTACACCTTC. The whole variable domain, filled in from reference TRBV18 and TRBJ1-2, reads NAGVMQNPRHLVRRRGQEARLRCSPMKGHSHVYWYRQLPEEGLKFMVYLQKENIIDESGMPKERFSAEFPKEGPSILRIQQVVRGDSAAYFCASSPGRAHYGYTFGSGTRLTVV.

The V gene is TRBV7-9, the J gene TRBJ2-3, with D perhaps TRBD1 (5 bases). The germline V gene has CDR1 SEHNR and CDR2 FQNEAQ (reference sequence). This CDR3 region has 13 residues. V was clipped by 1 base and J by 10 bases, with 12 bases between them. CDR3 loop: CASSLEEQGPQYF. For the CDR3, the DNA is TGTGCCAGCAGCTTAGAGGAGCAGGGTCCGCAGTATTTT.

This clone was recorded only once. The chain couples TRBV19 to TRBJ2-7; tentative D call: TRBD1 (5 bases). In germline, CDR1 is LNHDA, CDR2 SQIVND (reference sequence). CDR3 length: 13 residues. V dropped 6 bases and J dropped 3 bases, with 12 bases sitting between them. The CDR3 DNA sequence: TGTGCCAGTAGAAAGACAGAAAACTACGAGCAGTACTTC. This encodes CASRKTENYEQYF.

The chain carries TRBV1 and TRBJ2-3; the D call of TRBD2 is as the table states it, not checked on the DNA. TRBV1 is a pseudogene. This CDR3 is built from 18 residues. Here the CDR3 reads CTSSQDYTSGKTTDTQYF. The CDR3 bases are TGCACCAGCAGCCAAGACTATACTAGCGGGAAGACCACAGATACGCAGTATTTT.

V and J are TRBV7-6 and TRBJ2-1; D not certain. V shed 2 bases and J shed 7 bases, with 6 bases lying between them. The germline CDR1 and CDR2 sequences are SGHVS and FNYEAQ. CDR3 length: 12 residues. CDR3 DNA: TGTGCCAGCAGCTTAAGAGGAAATGAGCAGTTCTTC. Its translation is CASSLRGNEQFF.

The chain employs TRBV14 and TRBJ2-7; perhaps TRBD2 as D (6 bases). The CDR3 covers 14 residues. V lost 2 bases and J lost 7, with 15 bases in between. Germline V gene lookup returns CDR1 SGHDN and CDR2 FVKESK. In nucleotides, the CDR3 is TGTGCCAGCAGCCAATCAGGGTACCGGGGGGAGCAGTACTTC. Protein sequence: CASSQSGYRGEQYF.

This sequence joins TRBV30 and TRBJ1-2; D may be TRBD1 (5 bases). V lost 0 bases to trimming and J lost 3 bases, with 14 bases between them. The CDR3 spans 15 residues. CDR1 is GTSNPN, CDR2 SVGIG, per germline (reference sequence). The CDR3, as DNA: TGTGCCTGGAGTGTACGACCGGGACTCGACTATGGCTACACCTTC. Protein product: CAWSVRPGLDYGYTF.

For the CDR3, the DNA is TGTGCCAGTAGTATTGCTGCAGGGCTCGGCGAGCAGTACTTC. It yields the protein CASSIAAGLGEQYF. This chain connects TRBV19 to TRBJ2-7; tentatively, D is TRBD1 (5 bases). The CDR3 contains 14 residues. The germline CDR1 and CDR2 sequences are LNHDA and SQIVND (reference sequence). The germline V and J ends were trimmed by 3 bases and 6 bases, with 15 bases remaining between them.

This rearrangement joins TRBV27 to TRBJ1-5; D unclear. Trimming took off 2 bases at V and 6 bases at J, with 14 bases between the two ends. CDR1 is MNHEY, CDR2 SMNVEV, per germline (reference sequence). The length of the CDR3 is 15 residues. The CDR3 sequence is CASSLGWAAGQPQHF. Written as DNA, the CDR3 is TGTGCCAGCAGTTTAGGGTGGGCAGCGGGTCAGCCCCAGCATTTT.

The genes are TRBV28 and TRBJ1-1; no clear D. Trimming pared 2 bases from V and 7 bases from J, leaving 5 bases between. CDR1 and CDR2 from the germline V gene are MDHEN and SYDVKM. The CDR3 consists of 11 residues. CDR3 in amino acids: CASSLNREAFF. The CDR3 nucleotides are TGTGCCAGCAGTTTAAATCGTGAAGCTTTCTTT.

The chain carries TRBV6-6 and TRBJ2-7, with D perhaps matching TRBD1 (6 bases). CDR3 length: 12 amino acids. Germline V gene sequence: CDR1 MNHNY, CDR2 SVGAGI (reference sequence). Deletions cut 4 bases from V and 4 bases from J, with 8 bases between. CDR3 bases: TGTGCCAGCAGTTCACAGGGTTACGAGCAGTACTTC. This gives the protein CASSSQGYEQYF.

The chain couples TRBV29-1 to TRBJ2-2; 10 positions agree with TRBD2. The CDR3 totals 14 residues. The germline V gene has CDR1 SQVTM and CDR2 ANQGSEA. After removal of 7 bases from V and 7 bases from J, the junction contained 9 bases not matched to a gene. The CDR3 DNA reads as TGCAGCGCCGCCGGGACTAGCGTTATCGGGGAGCTGTTTTTT. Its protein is CSAAGTSVIGELFF.

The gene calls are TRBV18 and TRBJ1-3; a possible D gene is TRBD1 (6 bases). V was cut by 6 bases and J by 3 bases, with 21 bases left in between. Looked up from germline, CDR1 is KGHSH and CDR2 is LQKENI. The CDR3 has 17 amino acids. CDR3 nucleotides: TGTGCCAGCTCGCCTACTCCGGGACAAGACTTTGGAAACACCATATATTTT. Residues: CASSPTPGQDFGNTIYF.

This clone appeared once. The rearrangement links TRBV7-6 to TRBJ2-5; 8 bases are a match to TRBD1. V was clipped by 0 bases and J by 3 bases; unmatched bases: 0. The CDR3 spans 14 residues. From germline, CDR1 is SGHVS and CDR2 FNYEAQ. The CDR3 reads CASSLADREETQYF. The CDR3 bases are TGTGCCAGCAGCTTAGCGGACAGGGAAGAGACCCAGTACTTC.

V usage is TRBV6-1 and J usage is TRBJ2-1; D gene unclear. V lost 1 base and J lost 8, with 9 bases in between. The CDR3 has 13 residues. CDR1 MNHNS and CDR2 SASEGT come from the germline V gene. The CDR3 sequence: CASSEGWADEQFF. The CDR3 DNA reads TGTGCCAGCAGTGAAGGTTGGGCGGATGAGCAGTTCTTC.

In DNA, the CDR3 is TGCGCCAGCAGCCTGATTCCGTCCGGGGAGCTGTTTTTT. Translation: CASSLIPSGELFF. This chain joins TRBV5-1 and TRBJ2-2; D is unresolved. V lost 4 bases to trimming and J lost 6 bases, with 10 bases between them. Germline CDR1 SGHRS, CDR2 YFSETQ. This CDR3 is built from 13 residues.

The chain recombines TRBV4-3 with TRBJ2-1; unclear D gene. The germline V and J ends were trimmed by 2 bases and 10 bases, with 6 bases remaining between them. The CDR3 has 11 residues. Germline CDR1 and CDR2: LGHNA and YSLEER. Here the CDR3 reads CASSQNVEQFF. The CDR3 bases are TGCGCCAGCAGCCAAAATGTCGAGCAGTTCTTC.

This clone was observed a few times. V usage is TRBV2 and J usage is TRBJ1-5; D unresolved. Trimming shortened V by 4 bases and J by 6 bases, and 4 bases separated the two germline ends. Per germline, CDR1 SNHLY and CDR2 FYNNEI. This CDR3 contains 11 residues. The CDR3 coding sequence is TGTGCCAGCAGTGGAGGTCAGCCCCAGCATTTT. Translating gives CASSGGQPQHF.

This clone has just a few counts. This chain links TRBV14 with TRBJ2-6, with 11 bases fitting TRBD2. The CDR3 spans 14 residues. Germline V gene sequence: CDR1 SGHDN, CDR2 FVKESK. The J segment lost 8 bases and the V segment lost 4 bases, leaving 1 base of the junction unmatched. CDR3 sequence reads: CASSPSGRSNVLTF. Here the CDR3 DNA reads TGTGCCAGCAGCCCTAGCGGGAGGTCCAACGTCCTGACTTTC.

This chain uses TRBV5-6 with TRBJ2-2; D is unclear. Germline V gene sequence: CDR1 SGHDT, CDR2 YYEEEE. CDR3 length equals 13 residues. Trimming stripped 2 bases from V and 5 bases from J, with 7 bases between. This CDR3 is CASSLDSTGELFF. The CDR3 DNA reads TGTGCCAGCAGCTTAGACTCGACCGGGGAGCTGTTTTTT.

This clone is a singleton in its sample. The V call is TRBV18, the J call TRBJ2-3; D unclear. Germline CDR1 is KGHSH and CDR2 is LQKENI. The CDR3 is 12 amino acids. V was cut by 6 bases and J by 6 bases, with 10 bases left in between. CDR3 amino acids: CASSPGLDTQYF. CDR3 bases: TGTGCCAGCTCCCCCGGGCTTGATACGCAGTATTTT.

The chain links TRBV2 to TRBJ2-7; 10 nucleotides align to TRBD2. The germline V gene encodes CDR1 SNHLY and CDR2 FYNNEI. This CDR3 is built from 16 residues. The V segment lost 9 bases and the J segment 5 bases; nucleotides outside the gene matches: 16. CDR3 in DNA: TGTGCCAGAAAAAATCCAAGCGGGAGGGTTGTGGACGAGCAGTACTTC. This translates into CARKNPSGRVVDEQYF. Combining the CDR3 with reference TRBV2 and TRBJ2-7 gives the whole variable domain EPEVTQTPSHQVTQMGQEVILRCVPISNHLYFYWYRQILGQKVEFLVSFYNNEISEKSEIFDDQFSVERPDGSNFTLKIRSTKLEDSAMYFCARKNPSGRVVDEQYFGPGTRLTVT.

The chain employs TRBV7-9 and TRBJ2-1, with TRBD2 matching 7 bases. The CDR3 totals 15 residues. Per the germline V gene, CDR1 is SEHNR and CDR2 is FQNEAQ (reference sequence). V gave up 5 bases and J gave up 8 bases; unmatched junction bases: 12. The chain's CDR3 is CASSPPRGSVDEQFF. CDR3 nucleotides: TGTGCCAGCAGCCCCCCCCGCGGGAGTGTCGATGAGCAGTTCTTC.

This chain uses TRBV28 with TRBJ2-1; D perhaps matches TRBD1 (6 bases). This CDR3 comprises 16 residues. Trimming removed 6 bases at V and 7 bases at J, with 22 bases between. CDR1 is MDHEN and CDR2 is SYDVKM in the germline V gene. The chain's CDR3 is CASRTALGGASNEQFF. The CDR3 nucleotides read TGTGCCAGCAGAACCGCCCTAGGGGGAGCGAGTAATGAGCAGTTCTTC. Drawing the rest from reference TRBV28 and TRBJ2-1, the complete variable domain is DVKVTQSSRYLVKRTGEKVFLECVQDMDHENMFWYRQDPGLGLRLIYFSYDVKMKEKGDIPEGYSVSREKKERFSLILESASTNQTSMYLCASRTALGGASNEQFFGPGTRLTVL.

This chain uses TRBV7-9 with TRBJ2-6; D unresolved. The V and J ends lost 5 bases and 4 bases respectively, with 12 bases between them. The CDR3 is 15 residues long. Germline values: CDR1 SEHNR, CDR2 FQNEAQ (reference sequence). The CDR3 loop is CASSLGSPGANVLTF. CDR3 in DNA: TGTGCCAGCAGCCTGGGGTCACCGGGGGCCAACGTCCTGACTTTC.

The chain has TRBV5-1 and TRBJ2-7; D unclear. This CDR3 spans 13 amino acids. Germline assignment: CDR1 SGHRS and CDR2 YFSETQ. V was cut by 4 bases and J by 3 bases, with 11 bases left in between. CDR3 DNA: TGCGCCAGCAGCCCCTCCAGAGACTACGAGCAGTACTTC. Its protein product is CASSPSRDYEQYF.

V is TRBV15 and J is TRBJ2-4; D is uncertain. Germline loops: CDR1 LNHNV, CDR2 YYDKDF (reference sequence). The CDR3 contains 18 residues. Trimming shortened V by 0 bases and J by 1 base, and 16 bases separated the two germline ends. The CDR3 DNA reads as TGTGCCACCAGCAGAGATAAGTCGGCCGAGCCGGCCAAAAACATTCAGTACTTC. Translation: CATSRDKSAEPAKNIQYF.

The CDR3 region is CASSPSGRALYTQYF. The CDR3 DNA is TGTGCCAGCAGTCCTAGCGGGAGGGCCCTCTATACGCAGTATTTT. The V call is TRBV6-5, the J call TRBJ2-3; TRBD2 matches at 12 bases. The V gene's germline CDR1 is MNHEY and CDR2 SVGAGI. The CDR3 length is 15 residues. The trim removed 5 bases at V and 7 bases at J, leaving 7 bases unmatched.